One and the same sample provided the 28 T cell receptor beta chains below, sequenced in a study of CD8 T cells in ankylosing spondylitis. MiXCR, applied by TCRdb to the 5' RACE reads, yields one record per CDR3 protein. Of around 340,000 distinct CDR3 sequences listed, about 15% are singletons. Sequencing was done on a sample of blood, either unsorted or a sorted T cell fraction (not recorded which). Receptor source: a male donor with ankylosing spondylitis or in good health (not recorded which).

V gene TRBV10-3 combines with J gene TRBJ2-2; D is unresolved. The germline CDR1 and CDR2 sequences are ENHRY and SYGVKD. Trimming removed 1 base at V and 7 bases at J, with 13 bases between. The CDR3 is 15 residues long. The CDR3, as DNA: TGTGCCATCAGTGAGTTGGACCCCCCCCGCGGGGAGCTGTTTTTT. This encodes CAISELDPPRGELFF.

A few counts support this clonotype. CDR3 bases: TGCGCCAGCAGCTTGGAAAGCGGGAGGAATGAGCAGTTCTTC. This sequence encodes CASSLESGRNEQFF. The genes are TRBV5-1 and TRBJ2-1; 9 nucleotides agree with TRBD2. Per the germline V gene, CDR1 is SGHRS and CDR2 is YFSETQ. After removal of 0 bases from V and 7 bases from J, the junction contained 2 bases not matched to a gene. The CDR3 is made up of 14 amino acids.

This clonotype came up many times. The chain is built from TRBV29-1 and TRBJ2-7, with 15 bases fitting TRBD2. Germline CDR1 and CDR2: SQVTM and ANQGSEA. The CDR3 covers 17 residues. The V segment lost 4 bases and the J segment 2 bases; nucleotides outside the gene matches: 9. This chain's CDR3 is CSVAGTSGGHEAYEQYF. The DNA for the CDR3 is TGCAGCGTTGCCGGGACTAGCGGGGGGCATGAAGCCTACGAGCAGTACTTC.

J is TRBJ1-2 and V is TRBV12-3 or TRBV12-4; no clear D gene. This CDR3 has 15 amino acids. Trimming removed 2 bases from V and 2 bases from J, with 12 bases in between. CDR3 in amino acids: CASSLSREANYGYTF. The CDR3 DNA is TGTGCCAGCAGTTTAAGTAGGGAGGCCAACTATGGCTACACCTTC.

The V gene is TRBV6-2 or TRBV6-3, the J gene TRBJ2-1; TRBD2 aligns across 11 bases. Germline V gene lookup returns CDR1 MNHEY and CDR2 SVGEGT. The CDR3 covers 21 residues. The V segment lost 6 bases and the J segment 2 bases; nucleotides outside the gene matches: 21. As DNA, the CDR3 is TGTGCCAGCAGCCCAGGGACTAGCGGAAGCTCGCAATTTCGGACCTACAATGAGCAGTTCTTC. Translated: CASSPGTSGSSQFRTYNEQFF.

Here the CDR3 reads CASSLGQTGSTDTQYF. The CDR3 DNA follows: TGTGCCAGCAGTTTGGGGCAGACAGGGAGCACAGATACGCAGTATTTT. The rearrangement joins TRBV12-3 or TRBV12-4 to TRBJ2-3; 7 bases agree with TRBD1. V was clipped by 3 bases and J by 0 bases; unmatched bases: 6. The CDR3 loop spans 16 amino acids.

The sample holds many counts of this clonotype. CDR3: CASSYKGGETQYF. The CDR3 bases are TGTGCCAGCAGTTACAAGGGGGGAGAGACCCAGTACTTC. The chain employs TRBV6-6 and TRBJ2-5; either TRBD1 or TRBD2 may fit D (6 bases each). The V gene's germline CDR1 is MNHNY and CDR2 SVGAGI (reference sequence). CDR3 length: 13 residues. V was pared by 2 bases and J by 4 bases, with 8 bases between.

V is TRBV7-2 and J is TRBJ2-3, with 8 bases identical to TRBD2. The CDR3 covers 17 residues. The trim removed 2 bases at V and 3 bases at J, leaving 10 bases unmatched. CDR1 and CDR2 from the germline V gene are SGHTA and FQGNSA. CDR3 protein: CASSLQSGRGWTDTQYF. CDR3 in DNA: TGTGCCAGCAGCTTACAGAGCGGGAGAGGCTGGACAGATACGCAGTATTTT.

The chain has TRBV5-1 and TRBJ2-2; a weak D match, TRBD1 (5 bases). Trimming took off 4 bases at V and 7 bases at J, with 17 bases between the two ends. This CDR3 is built from 15 residues. Germline V gene lookup returns CDR1 SGHRS and CDR2 YFSETQ. The CDR3 region is CASSPTTAGHGELFF. In DNA form, the CDR3 reads TGCGCCAGCAGCCCGACGACAGCTGGGCACGGGGAGCTGTTTTTT.

The chain recombines TRBV10-3 with TRBJ2-3; 9 bases are a match to TRBD2. The V gene's germline CDR1 is ENHRY and CDR2 SYGVKD. The CDR3 sequence is 13 residues long. V was clipped by 7 bases and J by 3 bases; unmatched bases: 2. The CDR3 DNA follows: TGTGCCATCACTCTAGCGGGGACAGATACGCAGTATTTT. This translates into CAITLAGTDTQYF.

The CDR3 protein is CASSPSGIAGNTIYF. CDR3 DNA: TGTGCCAGCAGCCCTAGTGGGATTGCTGGAAACACCATATATTTT. This chain joins TRBV7-2 and TRBJ1-3; no clear D gene. The CDR3 runs 15 residues. Germline loops: CDR1 SGHTA, CDR2 FQGNSA. V shed 5 bases and J shed 2 bases, with 13 bases lying between them.

This clonotype was recorded many times. The rearrangement joins TRBV5-1 to TRBJ2-4, with no clear D. V was pared by 1 base and J by 0 bases, with 11 bases between. CDR3 length equals 16 residues. Germline CDR1 reads SGHRS; CDR2 reads YFSETQ. The DNA of the CDR3 is TGCGCCAGCAGCTTGAGGGTCGGTGTAGCCAAAAACATTCAGTACTTC. This translates into CASSLRVGVAKNIQYF.

This clonotype was counted many times. The rearrangement uses TRBV29-1 and TRBJ2-7; D possibly uses TRBD1 or TRBD2 (5 bases each). In germline, CDR1 is SQVTM, CDR2 ANQGSEA. The CDR3 is 13 amino acids. V lost 3 bases and J 0 bases, leaving 9 bases between the germline ends. The CDR3 sequence: CSVDRGGSYEQYF. CDR3 nucleotide sequence: TGCAGCGTTGATCGTGGGGGCTCCTACGAGCAGTACTTC.

DNA of the CDR3: TGTGCCAGCAGCTTCCTACTTGACCAGACAGATACGCAGTATTTT. Amino acids: CASSFLLDQTDTQYF. The chain uses TRBV5-4 and TRBJ2-3; no definite D call. V was cut by 2 bases and J by 3 bases, with 13 bases left in between. In germline, CDR1 is SGHNT, CDR2 YYREEE (reference sequence). The CDR3 has 15 amino acids. Full variable domain (missing parts from reference TRBV5-4 and TRBJ2-3): ETGVTQSPTHLIKTRGQQVTLRCSSQSGHNTVSWYQQALGQGPQFIFQYYREEENGRGNFPPRFSGLQFPNYSSELNVNALELDDSALYLCASSFLLDQTDTQYFGPGTRLTVL.

The genes are TRBV5-1 and TRBJ2-3; the D gene is possibly TRBD2 (5 bases). This CDR3 region has 15 residues. V lost 4 bases, J lost 0 bases, and 12 bases lay in between. Germline loops: CDR1 SGHRS, CDR2 YFSETQ. Here the CDR3 DNA reads TGCGCCAGCAGCACGGGGTCCCGGAGCACAGATACGCAGTATTTT. This translates into CASSTGSRSTDTQYF.

This clonotype turned up a few times. The rearrangement links TRBV20-1 to TRBJ2-1; 12 positions match TRBD2. The V and J ends lost 0 bases and 6 bases, in that order; junction bases with no gene match: 12. The CDR3 length is 18 residues. Germline-derived CDR1 and CDR2 are DFQATT and SNEGSKA (reference sequence). CDR3 DNA sequence: TGCAGTGCTAGAGAGACTAGCGGGAGTCCCACCTTTAGCAATGAGCAGTTCTTC. It codes for CSARETSGSPTFSNEQFF.

The chain recombines TRBV20-1 with TRBJ2-1; a possible D gene is TRBD2 (6 bases). The V gene's germline CDR1 is DFQATT and CDR2 SNEGSKA (reference sequence). V lost 1 base, J lost 2 bases, and 12 bases lay in between. This CDR3 spans 15 amino acids. CDR3 DNA: TGCAGTGCTAGAGTTGCTAGCGATGCCTACAATGAGCAGTTCTTC. The encoded protein is CSARVASDAYNEQFF.

The chain carries TRBV12-3 or TRBV12-4 and TRBJ1-1; no reliable D call. CDR3 length: 13 amino acids. V dropped 3 bases and J dropped 5 bases, with 10 bases sitting between them. CDR3 residues: CASSFGRWTEAFF. In DNA form, the CDR3 reads TGTGCCAGCAGTTTTGGTCGGTGGACTGAAGCTTTCTTT.

This clonotype was counted only a few times. This rearrangement joins TRBV6-6 to TRBJ2-3; D might be TRBD2 (5 bases). The CDR3 contains 12 residues. The germline CDR1 and CDR2 sequences are MNHNY and SVGAGI (reference sequence). The ends were cut back, 6 bases at V and 6 bases at J, with 10 bases in the middle. CDR3 amino acids: CASRPPGDTQYF. The CDR3 DNA reads as TGTGCCAGCAGACCCCCGGGGGATACGCAGTATTTT.

This clonotype was counted many times. This chain joins TRBV12-3 or TRBV12-4 and TRBJ2-7; TRBD1 might be the D (5 bases). The CDR3 spans 12 residues. V was pared by 2 bases and J by 3 bases, with 5 bases between. Here the CDR3 DNA reads TGTGCCAGCAGTTTAAGGGGCTACGAGCAGTACTTC. It is translated as CASSLRGYEQYF.

V gene TRBV4-1 combines with J gene TRBJ2-1; possibly TRBD2 for D (6 bases). This CDR3 contains 16 residues. V was cut by 0 bases and J by 5 bases, with 14 bases left in between. CDR1 and CDR2 (germline): MGHRA, YSYEKL. CDR3 residues: CASSQDSSSANNEQFF. The CDR3 DNA reads TGCGCCAGCAGCCAAGATTCGTCTAGCGCTAACAATGAGCAGTTCTTC.

Here the CDR3 reads CASSDGQSANYGYTF. The CDR3 DNA follows: TGCGCCAGCAGCGACGGACAGTCCGCTAACTATGGCTACACCTTC. The V gene is TRBV5-1, the J gene TRBJ1-2; a weak D match, TRBD1 (6 bases). V was shortened by 4 bases and J by 0 bases, with 13 bases between the two germline ends. In germline, CDR1 is SGHRS, CDR2 YFSETQ. The CDR3 has 15 amino acids.

The sample holds a few counts of this clonotype. The genes are TRBV12-3 or TRBV12-4 and TRBJ1-2; a weak D match, TRBD1 (5 bases). The CDR3 has 14 amino acids. Trimming stripped 7 bases from V and 2 bases from J, with 14 bases between. CDR3: CASNPGRYNYGYTF. The CDR3 coding sequence is TGTGCCAGCAACCCAGGGAGGTACAACTATGGCTACACCTTC.

This clonotype came up many times. CDR3 amino acids: CASSLALGEYEQYF. The DNA for the CDR3 is TGTGCCAGCAGTTTAGCCCTGGGGGAATACGAGCAGTACTTC. This chain connects TRBV12-3 or TRBV12-4 to TRBJ2-7; D is perhaps TRBD1 or TRBD2 (5 bases each). This CDR3 has 14 residues. Deletions cut 0 bases from V and 4 bases from J, with 10 bases between.

This clonotype showed up many times. This chain uses TRBV5-1 with TRBJ1-6; TRBD1 agrees at 9 bases. The CDR3 has 16 amino acids. After removal of 0 bases from V and 4 bases from J, the junction contained 2 bases not matched to a gene. Germline V lookup: CDR1 SGHRS, CDR2 YFSETQ. The CDR3 is CASSLEGQGYNSPLHF. CDR3 in DNA: TGCGCCAGCAGCTTGGAAGGACAGGGGTATAATTCACCCCTCCACTTT. Using reference TRBV5-1 and TRBJ1-6 for the parts outside the CDR3, the full variable domain is KAGVTQTPRYLIKTRGQQVTLSCSPISGHRSVSWYQQTPGQGLQFLFEYFSETQRNKGNFPGRFSGRQFSNSRSEMNVSTLELGDSALYLCASSLEGQGYNSPLHFGNGTRLTVT.

Only one count was recorded for this clonotype. This chain connects TRBV20-1 to TRBJ2-7; a possible D gene is TRBD1 (5 bases). Trimming removed 2 bases at V and 3 bases at J, with 17 bases between. This CDR3 has 15 amino acids. Germline values: CDR1 DFQATT, CDR2 SNEGSKA (reference sequence). Here the CDR3 DNA reads TGCAGTGCTAGAACTGATACAGGTACCATCTACGAGCAGTACTTC. Translating it yields CSARTDTGTIYEQYF.

V gene TRBV30 combines with J gene TRBJ2-7; 8 bases are a match to TRBD1. The CDR3 has 15 amino acids. J lost 6 bases, V lost 0 bases, and 10 bases had no gene match. Looked up from germline, CDR1 is GTSNPN and CDR2 is SVGIG (reference sequence). CDR3 region: CAWSVRTGIAREQYF. DNA for the CDR3: TGTGCCTGGAGTGTTCGGACAGGGATTGCTCGCGAGCAGTACTTC.

This clonotype was observed a handful of times. The rearrangement links TRBV11-2 to TRBJ2-7; 8 bases fit TRBD1. Germline assignment: CDR1 SGHAT and CDR2 FQNNGV. The CDR3 length is 15 residues. After removal of 4 bases from V and 3 bases from J, the junction contained 8 bases not matched to a gene. CDR3 nucleotides: TGTGCCAGCAGCTCTCTGGACAGGGTCAACTACGAGCAGTACTTC. This encodes CASSSLDRVNYEQYF.